These 21 T cell receptor beta chains originate from one sample sequenced in a study of cytomegalovirus exposure and HLA in healthy donors. Assay: immunoSEQ multiplex PCR; the TCRdb copy retains only in-frame clones and omits some. The table lists 60,000 to 70,000 clones, about 89% of them singletons, with approximately 1.7% in the top ten. Sequencing input: PBMCs. These receptors all come from a young woman in good health and CMV-seronegative.

The rearrangement joins TRBV30 to TRBJ2-3; TRBD2 aligns across 11 bases. The ends lost 8 bases at V and 5 bases at J; junction bases unmatched: 9. The CDR3 is 14 residues long. CDR1 and CDR2 (germline): GTSNPN, SVGIG (reference sequence). The CDR3 DNA follows: TGTGCCGGAAAACTAGCGGGAGTGGTAGATACGCAGTATTTT. It is translated as CAGKLAGVVDTQYF.

The chain uses TRBV13 and TRBJ1-1; no reliable D call. Per the germline V gene, CDR1 is PRHDT and CDR2 is FYEKMQ (reference sequence). V gave up 3 bases and J gave up 3 bases, with 8 bases separating them. This CDR3 contains 13 residues. The CDR3 sequence: CASSFDGDTEAFF. As DNA, the CDR3 is TGTGCCAGCAGCTTCGACGGGGACACTGAAGCTTTCTTT.

In nucleotides, the CDR3 is TGTGCCTGGAGTGGGCAGGGCTTGGCTTTCTTT. Translation gives CAWSGQGLAFF. The chain has TRBV30 and TRBJ1-1, with TRBD1 as a possible D gene (5 bases). Germline V gene lookup returns CDR1 GTSNPN and CDR2 SVGIG (reference sequence). Deletions cut 1 base from V and 11 bases from J, with 11 bases between. This CDR3 has 11 residues.

The V call is TRBV18, the J call TRBJ1-1, with D possibly being TRBD1 (6 bases). Per germline, CDR1 KGHSH and CDR2 LQKENI. V lost 6 bases, J lost 0 bases, and 20 bases lay in between. The CDR3 extends over 17 amino acids. CDR3 region: CASSPKAGGQMNTEAFF. CDR3 sequence (DNA): TGTGCCAGCTCGCCCAAGGCGGGGGGCCAGATGAACACTGAAGCTTTCTTT.

The gene calls are TRBV9 and TRBJ2-1; 8 bases agree with TRBD1. Per germline, CDR1 SGDLS and CDR2 YYNGEE. CDR3 length equals 14 residues. After removal of 2 bases from V and 7 bases from J, the junction contained 5 bases not matched to a gene. The CDR3 sequence: CASSVRTGLNEQFF. The CDR3 DNA reads TGTGCCAGCAGCGTCCGGACAGGGTTGAATGAGCAGTTCTTC. The complete variable domain, with remaining parts taken from reference TRBV9 and TRBJ2-1, reads DSGVTQTPKHLITATGQRVTLRCSPRSGDLSVYWYQQSLDQGLQFLIQYYNGEERAKGNILERFSAQQFPDLHSELNLSSLELGDSALYFCASSVRTGLNEQFFGPGTRLTVL.

J is TRBJ1-1 and V is TRBV28; 8 nucleotides agree with TRBD1. CDR1 is MDHEN, CDR2 SYDVKM, per germline. The CDR3 spans 15 residues. The trim removed 1 base at V and 8 bases at J, leaving 9 bases unmatched. CDR3 DNA: TGTGCCAGCAGTTTATCGTCAGGGGGCGCAGGCGAAGCTTTCTTT. Protein: CASSLSSGGAGEAFF.

The V call is TRBV4-1, the J call TRBJ1-2, with TRBD1 matching over 7 bases. Germline-derived CDR1 and CDR2 are MGHRA and YSYEKL. The CDR3 is 16 amino acids. V lost 4 bases, J lost 0 bases, and 8 bases stayed unmatched. CDR3 in DNA: TGCGCCAGCAGCCGACCGGGACAGAAAACTAACTATGGCTACACCTTC. Protein sequence: CASSRPGQKTNYGYTF.

The chain combines TRBV5-8 with TRBJ2-3, with 10 nucleotides matching TRBD2. Trimming removed 7 bases from V and 3 bases from J; junction bases left unmatched: 8. The CDR3 is 15 amino acids. Per germline, CDR1 SGHTS and CDR2 YDEGEE. CDR3 coding DNA: TGTGCCAGCGGTCCTCTAGCGGGAGCAACAGATACGCAGTATTTT. The encoded protein is CASGPLAGATDTQYF. Supplemented by reference TRBV5-8 and TRBJ2-3, the full variable domain reads EAGVTQSPTHLIKTRGQQATLRCSPISGHTSVYWYQQALGLGLQFLLWYDEGEERNRGNFPPRFSGRQFPNYSSELNVNALELEDSALYLCASGPLAGATDTQYFGPGTRLTVL.

The table lists this clone with a count of one. This CDR3 is CASSPRQGNTIYF. CDR3 nucleotide sequence: TGTGCCAGCAGCCCCCGACAGGGAAACACCATATATTTT. This chain links TRBV7-2 with TRBJ1-3; weak D call: TRBD1 (5 bases). The germline CDR1 and CDR2 sequences are SGHTA and FQGNSA. The CDR3 consists of 13 residues. V was pared by 5 bases and J by 4 bases, with 9 bases between. Based on the CDR3 plus reference TRBV7-2 and TRBJ1-3, the full variable domain is GAGVSQSPSNKVTEKGKDVELRCDPISGHTALYWYRQSLGQGLEFLIYFQGNSAPDKSGLPSDRFSAERTGGSVSTLTIQRTQQEDSAVYLCASSPRQGNTIYFGEGSWLTVV.

This chain connects TRBV2 to TRBJ2-7; 10 bases match TRBD2. The CDR3 consists of 14 residues. The germline CDR1 and CDR2 sequences are SNHLY and FYNNEI. Trimming cost V 3 bases and J 9 bases; bases outside gene matches: 8. Here the CDR3 reads CASSEALAGARQYF. In DNA, the CDR3 is TGTGCCAGCAGTGAGGCGCTAGCGGGAGCCAGGCAGTACTTC.

This chain connects TRBV19 to TRBJ1-6, with 7 bases fitting TRBD1. V dropped 3 bases and J dropped 10; count of bases not matched to a gene: 9. The CDR3 sequence is 15 residues long. CDR1 is LNHDA and CDR2 is SQIVND in the germline V gene (reference sequence). The CDR3 nucleotides read TGTGCCAGTAGTATCACCGGGACAGAGGGCTCACCCCTCCACTTT. Its translation: CASSITGTEGSPLHF. The full variable domain, in which reference TRBV19 and TRBJ1-6 provide the parts outside the CDR3, is DGGITQSPKYLFRKEGQNVTLSCEQNLNHDAMYWYRQDPGQGLRLIYYSQIVNDFQKGDIAEGYSVSREKKESFPLTVTSAQKNPTAFYLCASSITGTEGSPLHFGNGTRLTVT.

The chain joins TRBV28 to TRBJ1-5; a weak D match, TRBD1 (5 bases). Germline CDR1 is MDHEN and CDR2 is SYDVKM. The V and J ends lost 6 bases and 3 bases respectively, with 15 bases between them. This CDR3 is 15 amino acids long. In nucleotides, the CDR3 is TGTGCCAGCAGCCTCCCCGGGGGGAACAATCAGCCCCAGCATTTT. It specifies CASSLPGGNNQPQHF.

The chain is built from TRBV2 and TRBJ2-2, with D perhaps TRBD1 (5 bases). This CDR3 has 15 amino acids. CDR1 and CDR2 from the germline V gene are SNHLY and FYNNEI. V lost 1 base and J lost 3, with 9 bases in between. In DNA, the CDR3 is TGTGCCAGCAGTGAAGGGGGCTCGGACACCGGGGAGCTGTTTTTT. Residues: CASSEGGSDTGELFF.

The V gene is TRBV18, the J gene TRBJ2-3; TRBD2 matches at 8 bases. The CDR3 totals 15 residues. Per the germline V gene, CDR1 is KGHSH and CDR2 is LQKENI. The ends lost 3 bases at V and 5 bases at J; junction bases unmatched: 7. The CDR3 is CASSPNSAGGDTQYF. For the CDR3, the DNA is TGTGCCAGCTCACCGAACTCCGCGGGGGGAGATACGCAGTATTTT.

The V call is TRBV5-1, the J call TRBJ2-3; no clear D. The germline V gene has CDR1 SGHRS and CDR2 YFSETQ. V was pared by 0 bases and J by 2 bases, with 16 bases between. The CDR3 loop spans 17 amino acids. The CDR3 here is CASSLGAQVVHTDTQYF. CDR3 DNA: TGCGCCAGCAGCTTGGGTGCCCAGGTAGTACACACAGATACGCAGTATTTT.

This rearrangement joins TRBV6-4 to TRBJ2-6; 8 nucleotides match TRBD2. With 9 bases clipped from V and 1 base from J, the junction kept 11 bases outside the gene matches. Germline assignment: CDR1 MRHNA and CDR2 SNTAGT. This CDR3 comprises 17 residues. The CDR3 nucleotides are TGTGCCAGGAAAGAGCGGGAGATCAGATCTGGGGCCAACGTCCTGACTTTC. Translating it yields CARKEREIRSGANVLTF.

The V gene is TRBV9, the J gene TRBJ1-2; 7 positions match TRBD1. V was clipped by 5 bases and J by 4 bases; unmatched bases: 14. The CDR3 covers 16 residues. Germline V gene sequence: CDR1 SGDLS, CDR2 YYNGEE. The CDR3, as DNA: TGTGCCAGCAGTATAAACCACAGGGGCCAGACCTATGGCTACACCTTC. Protein: CASSINHRGQTYGYTF.

V usage is TRBV19 and J usage is TRBJ1-4, with a tentative D call TRBD1 (5 bases). Germline V lookup: CDR1 LNHDA, CDR2 SQIVND (reference sequence). The CDR3 consists of 15 residues. The ends were cut back, 4 bases at V and 4 bases at J, with 13 bases in the middle. In DNA form, the CDR3 reads TGTGCCAGTAGTACATCCGGGACTCTTAATGAAAAACTGTTTTTT. Residues: CASSTSGTLNEKLFF.

The CDR3: CASSSPILEASYGYTF. CDR3 DNA sequence: TGTGCCAGCAGTTCTCCTATCTTGGAGGCCAGCTATGGCTACACCTTC. The chain uses TRBV28 and TRBJ1-2; D remains ambiguous. The CDR3 is 16 residues long. The V and J ends lost 4 bases and 4 bases respectively, with 19 bases between them. Germline values: CDR1 MDHEN, CDR2 SYDVKM.

This chain connects TRBV4-3 to TRBJ2-3; D remains unclear. The CDR3 contains 15 residues. Germline loops: CDR1 LGHNA, CDR2 YSLEER. V gave up 0 bases and J gave up 2 bases, with 9 bases separating them. The DNA for the CDR3 is TGCGCCAGCAGCCAAGATTTCCAGGTCACAGATACGCAGTATTTT. The encoded protein is CASSQDFQVTDTQYF.

This chain joins TRBV30 and TRBJ2-7, with 14 bases lining up with TRBD2. The CDR3 contains 18 residues. V lost 0 bases and J lost 5; bases outside the gene matches: 12. Germline V gene sequence: CDR1 GTSNPN, CDR2 SVGIG (reference sequence). CDR3 amino acids: CAWSVRLGLAGVWHEQYF. The CDR3 region has the DNA TGTGCCTGGAGTGTACGATTGGGACTAGCGGGAGTCTGGCACGAGCAGTACTTC. Filled out from reference TRBV30 and TRBJ2-7, the complete variable domain reads SQTIHQWPATLVQPVGSPLSLECTVEGTSNPNLYWYRQAAGRGLQLLFYSVGIGQISSEVPQNLSASRPQDRQFILSSKKLLLSDSGFYLCAWSVRLGLAGVWHEQYFGPGTRLTVT.